The rows below give T cell receptor beta chains drawn from one sample of a study of T cells in Graves' hyperthyroidism and ophthalmopathy. In TCRdb, the multiplex PCR reads were re-called with MiXCR into one record per CDR3 protein. The data hold 600,000 or so distinct CDR3 sequences, with roughly 14% observed a single time. The sample was blood. The source of these receptors is a woman in her fifties or sixties with Graves' ophthalmopathy. CDR3s include the opening cysteine and the closing phenylalanine or tryptophan. A D gene is named only where the DNA matches it firmly. Clone size is shown for a subset of rows, as once, few, many or a class of expanded clone.

clone_size | d_call | j_call | v_call | cdr3_nt | cdr3_aa
. | TRBD2 | TRBJ2-1 | TRBV29-1 | TGCAGCGTCCTTGGACTAGCGGGAGGCATCGAGCAGTTCTTC | CSVLGLAGGIEQFF
few | . | TRBJ2-7 | TRBV7-9 | TGTGCCAGCAGCTTATGGGTCAAGGACGCCTACGAGCAGTACTTC | CASSLWVKDAYEQYF
many | TRBD1 | TRBJ2-4 | TRBV5-1 | TGCGCCAGCAGCACACGGACAGGGGGCGGCAAAAACATTCAGTACTTC | CASSTRTGGGKNIQYF
many | . | TRBJ1-4 | TRBV7-2 | TGTGCCAGCAGCTTAGCGCAGTACAGCTCAACTAATGAAAAACTGTTTTTT | CASSLAQYSSTNEKLFF
many | . | TRBJ2-7 | TRBV9 | TGTGCCAGCAGCGTAGTGCCATCCTACGAGCAGTACTTC | CASSVVPSYEQYF
. | . | TRBJ1-5 | TRBV6-9 | TGTGCCAGCAGTTCAAGACCGCCTTATAGCAATCAGCCCCAGCATTTT | CASSSRPPYSNQPQHF
few | TRBD2 | TRBJ2-7 | TRBV5-4 | TGTGCCAGCAGCCGCCTAGCGGAAGACTCCTACGAGCAGTACTTC | CASSRLAEDSYEQYF
. | . | TRBJ2-7 | TRBV15 | TGTGCCACCAGCAGAGATTGGGGGCTGACTTACGAGCAGTACTTC | CATSRDWGLTYEQYF
. | . | TRBJ2-5 | TRBV2 | TGTGCCAGCCTATGGGGGTCCCCAGAGACCCAGTACTTC | CASLWGSPETQYF
many | . | TRBJ2-1 | TRBV30 | TGTGCCTGGAGTGGGCGGATAGAGCAGTTCTTC | CAWSGRIEQFF
. | TRBD2 | TRBJ2-3 | TRBV7-9 | TGTGCCAGCAGCGAGACGGGACTAGCGGGAGATAAAGATACGCAGTATTTT | CASSETGLAGDKDTQYF
few | . | TRBJ1-4 | TRBV6-1 | TGTGCCACCAGCGGACACTCGGATGAAAAACTGTTTTTT | CATSGHSDEKLFF